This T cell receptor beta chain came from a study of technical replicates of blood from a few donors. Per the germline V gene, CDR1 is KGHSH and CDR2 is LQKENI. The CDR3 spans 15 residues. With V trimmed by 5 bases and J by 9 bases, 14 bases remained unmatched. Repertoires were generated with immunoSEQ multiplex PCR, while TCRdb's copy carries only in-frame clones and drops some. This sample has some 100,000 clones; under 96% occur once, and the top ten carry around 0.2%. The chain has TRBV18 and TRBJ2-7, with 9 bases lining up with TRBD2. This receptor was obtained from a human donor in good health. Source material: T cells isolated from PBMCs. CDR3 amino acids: CASSAEWWREGRQYF. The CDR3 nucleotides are TGTGCCAGCTCAGCTGAGTGGTGGCGGGAGGGCCGGCAGTACTTC.